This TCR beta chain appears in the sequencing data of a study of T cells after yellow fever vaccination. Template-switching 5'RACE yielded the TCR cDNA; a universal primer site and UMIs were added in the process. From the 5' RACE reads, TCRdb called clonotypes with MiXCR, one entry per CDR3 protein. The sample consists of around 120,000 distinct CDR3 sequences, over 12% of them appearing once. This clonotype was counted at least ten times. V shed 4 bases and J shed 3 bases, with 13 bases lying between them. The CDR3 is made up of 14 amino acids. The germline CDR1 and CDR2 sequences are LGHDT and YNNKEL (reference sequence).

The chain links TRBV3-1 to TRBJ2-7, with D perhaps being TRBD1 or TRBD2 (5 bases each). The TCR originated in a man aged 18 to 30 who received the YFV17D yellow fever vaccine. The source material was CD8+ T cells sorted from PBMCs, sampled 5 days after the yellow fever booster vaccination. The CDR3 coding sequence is TGTGCCAGCAGCCCCGGGACGGGTAACTACGAGCAGTACTTC. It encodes CASSPGTGNYEQYF.